The 7 T cell receptor beta chains below come from one sample, sequenced in a study of beta chain features in type 1 diabetes. The entirety of the isolated RNA underwent reverse transcription, so expressed TCRB transcripts were sequenced. TCRdb's table, derived via immunoSEQ multiplex PCR, lists solely in-frame clones and lacks some. The sample holds roughly 300,000 clones, about 13% seen once. These receptors are not linked to any known antigen. Findings and limits, study-wide: Among all four CD4+ subsets, Type 1 diabetes patients had TCRB CDR3s that were moderately but significantly shorter.

The sequenced sample was naive CD4+ T cells from blood. The receptors come from a young man with type 1 diabetes.

The V and J genes are TRBV28 and TRBJ1-1; no clear D gene. Between the trimmed V and J ends, which lost 3 bases and 5 bases, there was a span of 7 bases. Germline-derived CDR1 and CDR2 are MDHEN and SYDVKM. The CDR3 covers 12 residues. Written as DNA, the CDR3 is TGTGCCAGCAGTTTGTCGGTAACTGAAGCTTTCTTT. Protein sequence: CASSLSVTEAFF.

This clone was seen only a few times. The CDR3 protein is CASSLPGQVLAEQFF. In DNA, the CDR3 is TGTGCCAGCAGTCTCCCAGGACAGGTTCTTGCTGAGCAGTTCTTC. This sequence joins TRBV28 and TRBJ2-1; 7 bases fit TRBD1. The CDR3 runs 15 residues. The V segment lost 5 bases and the J segment 9 bases; nucleotides outside the gene matches: 13. Germline CDR1 is MDHEN and CDR2 is SYDVKM.

This clone has only a few counts. The chain has TRBV7-2 and TRBJ2-1, with D maybe TRBD2 (5 bases). Trimming shortened V by 1 base and J by 14 bases, and 12 bases separated the two germline ends. Germline V gene lookup returns CDR1 SGHTA and CDR2 FQGNSA. The CDR3 extends over 12 amino acids. This CDR3 is CASSLVGLGEFF. In DNA form, the CDR3 reads TGTGCCAGCAGCTTAGTCGGGCTCGGGGAGTTCTTC.

There are a few counts of this clone. The chain has TRBV28 and TRBJ1-5; weak D call: TRBD1 (5 bases). CDR1 and CDR2 from the germline V gene are MDHEN and SYDVKM. The CDR3 extends over 13 amino acids. V was shortened by 1 base and J by 7 bases, with 8 bases between the two germline ends. CDR3 DNA sequence: TGTGCCAGCAGTTTATCAGGGCTCCAGCCCCAGCATTTT. The encoded protein is CASSLSGLQPQHF.

The CDR3 loop reads CASDGTVQETQYF. CDR3 coding DNA: TGTGCCAGCGATGGGACAGTACAAGAGACCCAGTACTTC. The gene calls are TRBV2 and TRBJ2-5, with 7 bases identical to TRBD1. CDR1 and CDR2 (germline): SNHLY, FYNNEI. V was pared by 8 bases and J by 2 bases, with 5 bases of the junction left unmatched. The CDR3 spans 13 residues. Drawing the rest from reference TRBV2 and TRBJ2-5, the complete variable domain is EPEVTQTPSHQVTQMGQEVILRCVPISNHLYFYWYRQILGQKVEFLVSFYNNEISEKSEIFDDQFSVERPDGSNFTLKIRSTKLEDSAMYFCASDGTVQETQYFGPGTRLLVL.

The chain uses TRBV2 and TRBJ2-5; no firm D call. The CDR3 runs 13 residues. V gave up 6 bases and J gave up 3 bases, with 11 bases separating them. Germline CDR1 SNHLY, CDR2 FYNNEI. CDR3 DNA: TGTGCCAGCAGCGTATCTAGAAAAGAGACCCAGTACTTC. Translated, it gives CASSVSRKETQYF.

The rearrangement joins TRBV5-1 to TRBJ1-1; no clear D. Germline V CDR1 and CDR2: SGHRS, YFSETQ. The CDR3 covers 16 residues. V was shortened by 1 base and J by 1 base, with 14 bases between the two germline ends. The CDR3 reads CASSLMSLYGNTEAFF. In DNA, the CDR3 is TGCGCCAGCAGCTTGATGAGCTTATACGGGAACACTGAAGCTTTCTTT.